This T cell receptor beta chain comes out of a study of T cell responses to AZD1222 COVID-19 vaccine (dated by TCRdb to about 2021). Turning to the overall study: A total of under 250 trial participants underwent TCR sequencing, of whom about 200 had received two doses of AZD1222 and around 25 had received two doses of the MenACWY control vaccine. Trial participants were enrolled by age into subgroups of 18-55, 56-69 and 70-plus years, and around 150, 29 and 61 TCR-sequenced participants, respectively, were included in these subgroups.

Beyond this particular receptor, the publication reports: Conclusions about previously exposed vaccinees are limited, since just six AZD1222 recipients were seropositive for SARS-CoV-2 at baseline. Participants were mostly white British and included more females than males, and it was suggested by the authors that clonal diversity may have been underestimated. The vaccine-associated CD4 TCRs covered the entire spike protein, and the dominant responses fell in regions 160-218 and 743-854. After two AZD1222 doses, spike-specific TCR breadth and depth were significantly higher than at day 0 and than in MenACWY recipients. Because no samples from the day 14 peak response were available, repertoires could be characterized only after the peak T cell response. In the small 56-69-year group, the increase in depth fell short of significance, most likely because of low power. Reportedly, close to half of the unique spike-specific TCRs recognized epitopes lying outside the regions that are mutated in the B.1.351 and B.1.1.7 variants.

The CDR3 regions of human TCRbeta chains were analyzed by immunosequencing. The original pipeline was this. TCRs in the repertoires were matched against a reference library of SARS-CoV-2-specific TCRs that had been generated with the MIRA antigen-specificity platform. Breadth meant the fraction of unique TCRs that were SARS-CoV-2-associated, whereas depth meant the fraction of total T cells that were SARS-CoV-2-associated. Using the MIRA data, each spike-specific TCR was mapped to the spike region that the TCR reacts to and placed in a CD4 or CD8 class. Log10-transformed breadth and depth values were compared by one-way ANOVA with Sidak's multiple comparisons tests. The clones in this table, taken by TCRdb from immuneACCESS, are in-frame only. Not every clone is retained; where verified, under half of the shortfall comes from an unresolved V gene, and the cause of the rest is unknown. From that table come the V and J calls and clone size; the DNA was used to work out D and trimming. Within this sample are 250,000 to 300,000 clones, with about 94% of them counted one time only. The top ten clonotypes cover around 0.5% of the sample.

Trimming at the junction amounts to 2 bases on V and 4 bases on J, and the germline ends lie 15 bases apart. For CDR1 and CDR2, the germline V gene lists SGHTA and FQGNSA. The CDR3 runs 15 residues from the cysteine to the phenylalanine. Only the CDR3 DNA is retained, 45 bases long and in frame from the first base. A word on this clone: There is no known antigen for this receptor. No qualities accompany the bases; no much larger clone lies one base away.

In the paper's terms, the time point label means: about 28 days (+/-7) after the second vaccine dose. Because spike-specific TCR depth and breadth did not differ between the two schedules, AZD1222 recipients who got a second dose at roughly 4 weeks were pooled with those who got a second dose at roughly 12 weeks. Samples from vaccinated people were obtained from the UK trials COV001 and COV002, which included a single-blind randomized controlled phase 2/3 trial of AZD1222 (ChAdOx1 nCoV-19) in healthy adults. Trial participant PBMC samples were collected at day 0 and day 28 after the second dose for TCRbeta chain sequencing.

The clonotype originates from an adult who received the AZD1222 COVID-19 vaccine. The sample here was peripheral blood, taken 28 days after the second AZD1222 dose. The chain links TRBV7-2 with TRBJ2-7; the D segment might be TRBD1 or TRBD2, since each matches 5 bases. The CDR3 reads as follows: CASSLSGTGSYEQYF. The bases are TGTGCCAGCAGCTTATCCGGGACGGGGTCGTACGAGCAGTACTTC.